This entry describes one TCR beta chain. Its specificity is unknown. The data belong to a study of cytomegalovirus exposure and HLA in healthy donors. Study-wide results and caveats: Most sequenced TCRs were rare (though some public TCRs occurred in many donors).

Sequencing was performed with immunoSEQ multiplex PCR; in TCRdb, only in-frame clones are kept and a portion is missing. This sample has a few hundred thousand clones; roughly 88% occur once, and the top ten carry under 4%. V lost 5 bases, J lost 2 bases, and 7 bases stayed unmatched. Per germline, CDR1 SQVTM and CDR2 ANQGSEA. The CDR3 spans 14 residues. The chain employs TRBV29-1 and TRBJ2-3, with 7 bases identical to TRBD2. The clonotype originates from a woman in her 30s in good health and CMV-seronegative. Sequenced: PBMCs. Here the CDR3 reads CSVRLLANTDTQYF. In DNA form, the CDR3 reads TGCAGCGTTCGGTTACTAGCGAACACAGATACGCAGTATTTT.